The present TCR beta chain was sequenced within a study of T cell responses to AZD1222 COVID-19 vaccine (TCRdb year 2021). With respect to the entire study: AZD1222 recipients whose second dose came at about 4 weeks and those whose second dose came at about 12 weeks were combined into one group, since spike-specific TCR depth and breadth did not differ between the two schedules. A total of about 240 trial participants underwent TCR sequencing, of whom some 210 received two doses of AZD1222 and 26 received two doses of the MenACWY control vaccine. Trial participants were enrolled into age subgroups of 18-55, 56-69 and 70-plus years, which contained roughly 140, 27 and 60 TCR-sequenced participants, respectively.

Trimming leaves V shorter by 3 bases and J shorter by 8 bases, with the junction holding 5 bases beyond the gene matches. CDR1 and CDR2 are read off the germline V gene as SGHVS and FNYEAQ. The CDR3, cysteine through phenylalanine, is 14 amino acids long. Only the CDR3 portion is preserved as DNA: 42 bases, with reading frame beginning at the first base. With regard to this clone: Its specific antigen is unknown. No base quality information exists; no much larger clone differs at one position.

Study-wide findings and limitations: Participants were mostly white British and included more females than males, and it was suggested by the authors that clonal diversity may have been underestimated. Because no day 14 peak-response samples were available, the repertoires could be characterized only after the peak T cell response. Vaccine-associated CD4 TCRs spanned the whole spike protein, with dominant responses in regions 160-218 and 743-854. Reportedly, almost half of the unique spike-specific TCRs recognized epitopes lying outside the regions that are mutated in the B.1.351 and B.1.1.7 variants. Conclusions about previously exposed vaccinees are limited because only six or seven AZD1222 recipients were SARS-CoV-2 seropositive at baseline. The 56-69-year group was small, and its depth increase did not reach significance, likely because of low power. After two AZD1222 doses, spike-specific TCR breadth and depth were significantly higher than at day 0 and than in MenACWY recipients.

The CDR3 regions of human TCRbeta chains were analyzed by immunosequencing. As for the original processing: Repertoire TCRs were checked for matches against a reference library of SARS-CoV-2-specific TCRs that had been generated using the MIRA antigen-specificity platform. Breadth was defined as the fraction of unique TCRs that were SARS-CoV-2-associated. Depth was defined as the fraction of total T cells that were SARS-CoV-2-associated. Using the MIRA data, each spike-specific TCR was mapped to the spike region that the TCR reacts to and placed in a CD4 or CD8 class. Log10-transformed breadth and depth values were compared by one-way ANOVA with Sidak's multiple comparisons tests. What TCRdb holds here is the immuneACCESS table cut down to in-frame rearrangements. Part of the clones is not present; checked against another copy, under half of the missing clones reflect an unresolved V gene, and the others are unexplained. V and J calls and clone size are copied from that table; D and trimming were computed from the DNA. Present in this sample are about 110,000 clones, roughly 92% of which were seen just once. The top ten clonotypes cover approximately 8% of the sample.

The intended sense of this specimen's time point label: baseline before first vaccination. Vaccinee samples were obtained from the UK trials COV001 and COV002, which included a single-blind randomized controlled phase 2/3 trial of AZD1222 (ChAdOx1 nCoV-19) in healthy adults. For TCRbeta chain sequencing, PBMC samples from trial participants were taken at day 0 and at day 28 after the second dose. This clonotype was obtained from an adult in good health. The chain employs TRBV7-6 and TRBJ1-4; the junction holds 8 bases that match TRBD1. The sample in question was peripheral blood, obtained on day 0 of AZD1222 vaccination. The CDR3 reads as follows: CASSFQGAGEKLFF. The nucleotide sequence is TGTGCCAGCAGCTTTCAGGGGGCCGGGGAAAAACTGTTTTTT.